In its sample, the clone carrying this T cell receptor beta chain was seen many times. A single record per CDR3 protein comes from TCRdb applying MiXCR to the RT-PCR reads. The sample lists approximately 720,000 distinct CDR3 sequences, more than 13% occurring once. CDR3 length: 17 residues. CDR1 is WSHSY and CDR2 is SAAADI in the germline V gene. V dropped 8 bases and J dropped 2 bases, with 25 bases sitting between them. This receptor was taken from a female donor in good health, serving as a healthy control. What was sequenced was memory CD4+ T cells from blood. The chain has TRBV10-2 and TRBJ2-7, with D perhaps assigned TRBD1 or TRBD2 (5 bases each). Here the CDR3 reads CASVEPRPRGWAYEQYF. CDR3 nucleotides: TGCGCCAGCGTAGAGCCACGTCCGAGGGGATGGGCCTACGAGCAGTACTTC.